This T cell receptor (beta chain) is drawn from a study of immune heterogeneity within non-small cell lung tumors. CDR1 and CDR2 (germline): KGHSH, LQKENI. Losses at the gene ends were 5 bases for V and 0 bases for J; bases not matched to a gene: 4. The CDR3 runs to 18 residues. This clonotype qualifies as medium-sized. As yet, its antigen is unknown. Study-level points and caveats: Recurrence of identical dominant CDR3 beta clonotypes was observed across tumor sites within a patient, alongside site-unique high-frequency clones.

Genomic DNA from bulk tumor acted as the template, and roughly 0.55 ug was loaded per sample. Biopsy collection occurred during surgery, with several far-apart biopsies per primary tumor. Curative surgery was performed on patients who had untreated, newly diagnosed non-small cell lung cancer. It was with 32 V and 13 J primers that multiplex PCR amplified TCR beta CDR3. TCRdb recomputed calls from the multiplex PCR reads with MiXCR, one row per CDR3 protein. This table holds under 14,000 distinct CDR3 sequences, approximately 21% found once. This chain joins TRBV18 and TRBJ2-2; 15 nucleotides agree with TRBD2. Sample: lung tumor tissue. The TCR originated in a man aged 55 to 70 with non-small cell lung cancer. The CDR3 DNA sequence: TGTGCCAGCTCATCCGGGACTAGCGGGAGGACGAACACCGGGGAGCTGTTTTTT. Translated: CASSSGTSGRTNTGELFF.